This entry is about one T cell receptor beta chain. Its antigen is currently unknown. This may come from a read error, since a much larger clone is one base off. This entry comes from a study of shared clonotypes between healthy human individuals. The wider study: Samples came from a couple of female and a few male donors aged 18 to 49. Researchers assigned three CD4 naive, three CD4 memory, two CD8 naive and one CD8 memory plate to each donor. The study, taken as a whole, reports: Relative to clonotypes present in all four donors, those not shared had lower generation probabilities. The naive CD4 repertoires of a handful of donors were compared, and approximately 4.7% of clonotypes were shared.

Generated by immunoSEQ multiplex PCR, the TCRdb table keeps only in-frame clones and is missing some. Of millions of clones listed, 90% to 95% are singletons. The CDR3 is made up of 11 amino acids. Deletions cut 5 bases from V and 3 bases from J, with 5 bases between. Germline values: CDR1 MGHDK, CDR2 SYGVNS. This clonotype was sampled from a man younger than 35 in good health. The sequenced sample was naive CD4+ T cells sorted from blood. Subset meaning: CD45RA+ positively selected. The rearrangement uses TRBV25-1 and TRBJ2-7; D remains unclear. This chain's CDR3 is CASSSYYEQYF. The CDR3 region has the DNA TGTGCCAGCAGTTCCTACTACGAGCAGTACTTC.